The 31 T cell receptor beta chains below all came from one sample that was sequenced in a study of CD8 T cells in ankylosing spondylitis. Study results and limitations: A TCR beta motif of under ten highly homologous variants appeared characteristic of ankylosing spondylitis blood.

Their antigen targets remain unknown. TCRdb redid the calling of the 5' RACE reads with MiXCR, one entry per CDR3 protein. This table has hundreds of thousands of distinct CDR3 sequences, 26% appearing once. The sample comprised blood, either unsorted or a sorted T cell fraction (not recorded which). The receptors come from a male donor with ankylosing spondylitis.

This clonotype was counted a few times. V is TRBV2 and J is TRBJ2-7, with 8 positions matching TRBD1. V was clipped by 6 bases and J by 3 bases; unmatched bases: 7. In germline, CDR1 is SNHLY, CDR2 FYNNEI. The CDR3 is 14 residues long. The CDR3 nucleotides read TGTGCCAGCAGCGGACAGGGACCGGACTACGAGCAGTACTTC. This sequence encodes CASSGQGPDYEQYF. The whole variable domain, remainder taken from reference TRBV2 and TRBJ2-7, is EPEVTQTPSHQVTQMGQEVILRCVPISNHLYFYWYRQILGQKVEFLVSFYNNEISEKSEIFDDQFSVERPDGSNFTLKIRSTKLEDSAMYFCASSGQGPDYEQYFGPGTRLTVT.

This clonotype was observed a few times. The rearrangement uses TRBV5-5 and TRBJ1-1; D ambiguous. Germline V gene data show CDR1 as SGHKS and CDR2 as YYEKEE (reference sequence). The V gene lost 5 bases and the J gene lost 4 bases, with 15 bases spanning the gap. This CDR3 is 14 amino acids long. CDR3 sequence: CASSILPGPTEAFF. DNA of the CDR3: TGTGCCAGCAGTATACTTCCCGGGCCCACTGAAGCTTTCTTT.

J is TRBJ2-1 and V is TRBV14; D perhaps matches TRBD2 (6 bases). Deletions cut 1 base from V and 1 base from J, with 14 bases between. Germline CDR1 and CDR2: SGHDN and FVKESK. The length of the CDR3 is 17 residues. CDR3 sequence (DNA): TGTGCCAGCAGCCAAGTCCCAGCCGGACTATCCTACAATGAGCAGTTCTTC. Protein sequence: CASSQVPAGLSYNEQFF.

This clonotype turned up a few times. This chain joins TRBV5-6 and TRBJ2-7; 10 bases align to TRBD2. The CDR3 runs to 14 residues. Germline V CDR1 and CDR2: SGHDT, YYEEEE. With V trimmed by 4 bases and J by 2 bases, 3 bases remained unmatched. The DNA for the CDR3 is TGTGCCAGCAGCGCAACTAGCGGGACCTACGAGCAGTACGTC. Amino acids: CASSATSGTYEQYV.

The chain joins TRBV2 to TRBJ1-1; D may be TRBD1 (6 bases). Trimming took 4 bases from V and 2 from J, leaving 11 bases between them. Per the germline V gene, CDR1 is SNHLY and CDR2 is FYNNEI. The CDR3 consists of 14 residues. The DNA of the CDR3 is TGTGCCAGCAGTGTACAGGGACCCAACACTGAAGCTTTCTTT. Translated, it gives CASSVQGPNTEAFF. The complete variable domain, with remaining parts taken from reference TRBV2 and TRBJ1-1, reads EPEVTQTPSHQVTQMGQEVILRCVPISNHLYFYWYRQILGQKVEFLVSFYNNEISEKSEIFDDQFSVERPDGSNFTLKIRSTKLEDSAMYFCASSVQGPNTEAFFGQGTRLTVV.

The rearrangement links TRBV29-1 to TRBJ2-3; 7 nucleotides agree with TRBD1. The ends lost 0 bases at V and 2 bases at J; junction bases unmatched: 11. This CDR3 is 17 amino acids long. The germline CDR1 and CDR2 sequences are SQVTM and ANQGSEA. The CDR3 DNA follows: TGCAGCGTTGAAGATCTCCCTTCGGACAGGTACACAGATACGCAGTATTTT. It is translated as CSVEDLPSDRYTDTQYF.

The chain carries TRBV20-1 and TRBJ2-7; TRBD1 matches at 9 bases. This CDR3 has 12 amino acids. V was pared by 4 bases and J by 5 bases, with 3 bases of the junction left unmatched. CDR1 and CDR2 (germline): DFQATT, SNEGSKA (reference sequence). The CDR3 bases are TGCAGTGCTAAGGGACAGGGCGACGAGCAGTACTTC. It is translated as CSAKGQGDEQYF.

This clonotype was observed a handful of times. The V gene is TRBV12-3 or TRBV12-4, the J gene TRBJ2-5, with D perhaps matching TRBD1 (6 bases). CDR3 size: 13 residues. V lost 4 bases and J 2 bases, leaving 8 bases between the germline ends. CDR3 nucleotide sequence: TGTGCCAGCAGTTGGACAGATCAAGAGACCCAGTACTTC. It encodes CASSWTDQETQYF.

The chain links TRBV20-1 to TRBJ2-2; 7 nucleotides align to TRBD2. Trimming removed 3 bases from V and 2 bases from J; junction bases left unmatched: 3. Germline CDR1 DFQATT, CDR2 SNEGSKA (reference sequence). The CDR3 runs 14 residues. Here the CDR3 DNA reads TGCAGTGCTAGCCTAGCGGCCAACACCGGGGAGCTGTTTTTT. Encoded protein: CSASLAANTGELFF.

V is TRBV6-1 and J is TRBJ1-6; 8 nucleotides line up with TRBD1. In germline, CDR1 is MNHNS, CDR2 SASEGT. V was clipped by 6 bases and J by 9 bases; unmatched bases: 7. This CDR3 has 14 residues. The CDR3 DNA reads TGTGCCAGCAGATCGGACAGGGCGGGTTCACCCCTCCACTTT. This encodes CASRSDRAGSPLHF.

The count of this clonotype is one. CDR3 DNA sequence: TGCAGTGGAGTGGACCAGAACACCGGGGAGCTGTTTTTT. It translates to CSGVDQNTGELFF. The chain has TRBV20-1 and TRBJ2-2, with D unresolved. CDR1 DFQATT and CDR2 SNEGSKA come from the germline V gene (reference sequence). V lost 7 bases and J 1 base, leaving 10 bases between the germline ends. The CDR3 is 13 residues long.

This clonotype was seen a few times. The chain uses TRBV7-2 and TRBJ2-7, with D unresolved. CDR1 is SGHTA, CDR2 FQGNSA, per germline. The CDR3 sequence is 14 residues long. Between the trimmed V and J ends, which lost 5 bases and 0 bases, there was a span of 11 bases. CDR3 coding DNA: TGTGCCAGCAGCCCTACCCCATACTCCTACGAGCAGTACGTC. It encodes CASSPTPYSYEQYV.

This clonotype was counted a single time. V and J are TRBV20-1 and TRBJ2-3; 14 positions agree with TRBD2. CDR1 is DFQATT and CDR2 is SNEGSKA in the germline V gene (reference sequence). There are 15 residues in the CDR3. V was clipped by 5 bases and J by 4 bases; unmatched bases: 5. The DNA for the CDR3 is TGCAGTGCTCCCGGGACTAGCGGGAGACCAGATACGCAGTATTTT. Translated, it gives CSAPGTSGRPDTQYF.

This clonotype was picked up a small number of times. CDR3 bases: TGCGCCAGCAGCCGCATAGCGGGAGGGCCTGGAGATACGCAGTATTTT. Its protein is CASSRIAGGPGDTQYF. The chain uses TRBV5-1 and TRBJ2-3, with 11 positions matching TRBD2. CDR3 size: 16 residues. The germline V gene encodes CDR1 SGHRS and CDR2 YFSETQ. After removal of 4 bases from V and 5 bases from J, the junction contained 9 bases not matched to a gene.

This clonotype occurred once. V is TRBV20-1 and J is TRBJ1-3; D might be TRBD1 (5 bases). The CDR3 has 13 amino acids. Trimming took off 6 bases at V and 4 bases at J, with 13 bases between the two ends. Germline CDR1 DFQATT, CDR2 SNEGSKA (reference sequence). This CDR3 is CSASRGAGNTIYF. In DNA form, the CDR3 reads TGCAGTGCGTCAAGGGGAGCGGGAAACACCATATATTTT.

The chain is built from TRBV7-9 and TRBJ2-5, with D uncertain. V was trimmed by 4 bases and J by 5 bases, leaving 20 bases between them. The CDR3 spans 16 residues. Germline CDR1 is SEHNR and CDR2 is FQNEAQ (reference sequence). The CDR3 nucleotides are TGTGCCAGCAGCTCGTATCCACTGGGCGGTAGGGAGACCCAGTACTTC. Translated: CASSSYPLGGRETQYF.

This clonotype was seen a few times. V is TRBV25-1 and J is TRBJ2-1, with a weak D call TRBD2 (5 bases). CDR3 length: 15 residues. The germline CDR1 and CDR2 sequences are MGHDK and SYGVNS. Trimming shortened V by 6 bases and J by 3 bases, and 15 bases separated the two germline ends. The DNA for the CDR3 is TGTGCCAGCAGGTCCACTAGTCCCAACTACAATGAGCAGTTCTTC. Translation: CASRSTSPNYNEQFF.

The gene calls are TRBV5-1 and TRBJ2-2; 10 bases agree with TRBD2. Germline V CDR1 and CDR2: SGHRS, YFSETQ. V trimming: 1 base; J trimming: 5 bases; junction bases outside the gene matches: 5. CDR3 length equals 16 residues. The CDR3: CASSLQLAGSTGELFF. CDR3 DNA sequence: TGCGCCAGCAGCTTGCAACTAGCGGGATCTACCGGGGAGCTGTTTTTT.

V is TRBV5-1 and J is TRBJ1-6; TRBD1 agrees at 7 bases. Germline V gene sequence: CDR1 SGHRS, CDR2 YFSETQ. The V and J ends lost 0 bases and 9 bases, in that order; junction bases with no gene match: 6. The CDR3 consists of 15 residues. The CDR3 region has the DNA TGCGCCAGCAGCTTGGCCGGGACAGAAGGTTCACCCCTCCACTTT. Protein product: CASSLAGTEGSPLHF.

This clonotype came up many times. V is TRBV12-3 or TRBV12-4 and J is TRBJ2-5, with D perhaps matching TRBD2 (5 bases). V dropped 6 bases and J dropped 5 bases, with 19 bases sitting between them. This CDR3 region has 15 residues. CDR3 residues: CASSALTSRGETQYF. The CDR3 DNA reads as TGTGCCAGCAGCGCCCTTACGTCACGAGGGGAGACCCAGTACTTC.

This clonotype was seen only a few times. The J gene is TRBJ2-1, the V gene TRBV29-1; 7 bases are shared with TRBD1. CDR1 SQVTM and CDR2 ANQGSEA come from the germline V gene. The CDR3 is made up of 11 amino acids. The ends lost 4 bases at V and 13 bases at J; junction bases unmatched: 7. CDR3 sequence reads: CSVGRGGDQFF. The CDR3 bases are TGCAGCGTTGGCCGAGGGGGCGATCAGTTCTTC.

The chain joins TRBV12-3 or TRBV12-4 to TRBJ2-1; tentatively, D is TRBD2 (5 bases). The V gene lost 11 bases and the J gene lost 5 bases, with 16 bases spanning the gap. This CDR3 is 13 amino acids long. CDR3 nucleotide sequence: TGTGCCCTAGCTGGGCGGGTAAACAATGAGCAGTTCTTC. Encoded protein: CALAGRVNNEQFF.

A few counts support this clonotype. This sequence joins TRBV5-1 and TRBJ2-2; 8 bases map to TRBD1. V lost 3 bases, J lost 10 bases, and 5 bases stayed unmatched. CDR1 is SGHRS and CDR2 is YFSETQ in the germline V gene. This CDR3 is built from 13 residues. This chain's CDR3 is CASSSTGDEELFF. In DNA, the CDR3 is TGCGCCAGCAGCTCGACAGGGGACGAGGAGCTGTTTTTT.

The V and J genes are TRBV7-2 and TRBJ1-1, with D hard to call. The CDR3 extends over 11 amino acids. V lost 4 bases to trimming and J lost 6 bases, with 6 bases between them. Germline CDR1 SGHTA, CDR2 FQGNSA. The CDR3, as DNA: TGTGCCAGCAGCTGGCGCGCTGAAGCTTTCTTT. Translating it yields CASSWRAEAFF.

There are a few counts of this clonotype. The chain couples TRBV5-1 to TRBJ2-3; D may be TRBD1 or TRBD2 (5 bases each). The CDR3 spans 12 residues. The V gene's germline CDR1 is SGHRS and CDR2 YFSETQ. Trimming cost V 7 bases and J 2 bases, with 8 bases left between them. CDR3 sequence: CASGGPTDTQYF. The CDR3 coding sequence is TGCGCCAGCGGGGGACCCACAGATACGCAGTATTTT.

This chain links TRBV9 with TRBJ2-7; TRBD2 matches at 10 bases. V gave up 2 bases and J gave up 5 bases; unmatched junction bases: 13. Germline V gene data show CDR1 as SGDLS and CDR2 as YYNGEE. This CDR3 has 17 amino acids. The CDR3 loop reads CASSVSTGGLARNEQYF. The CDR3, as DNA: TGTGCCAGCAGCGTCTCAACCGGGGGACTAGCGCGGAACGAGCAGTACTTC.

The chain is built from TRBV20-1 and TRBJ2-3, with D unclear. The length of the CDR3 is 11 residues. Trimming removed 3 bases at V and 0 bases at J, with 1 base between. CDR1 DFQATT and CDR2 SNEGSKA come from the germline V gene (reference sequence). The CDR3 spells CSASSTDTQYF. CDR3 bases: TGCAGTGCTAGCAGCACAGATACGCAGTATTTT.

This clonotype came up many times. CDR3 nucleotide sequence: TGTGCCAGCAGGGCTGGACAGGGGGCGAATGAGCAGTTCTTC. Translated: CASRAGQGANEQFF. J is TRBJ2-1 and V is TRBV28; 11 nucleotides agree with TRBD1. Germline loops: CDR1 MDHEN, CDR2 SYDVKM. V shed 6 bases and J 7 bases; nucleotides not matched to a gene: 5. The CDR3 runs 14 residues.

This clonotype occurred a few times. The V call is TRBV3-1, the J call TRBJ2-1, with 7 bases aligning to TRBD2. The CDR3 sequence is 16 residues long. Per germline, CDR1 LGHDT and CDR2 YNNKEL (reference sequence). V was pared by 0 bases and J by 6 bases, with 8 bases of the junction left unmatched. CDR3 coding DNA: TGTGCCAGCAGCCAAGATGGGGCGGGAGCTGGCAATGAGCAGTTCTTC. It yields the protein CASSQDGAGAGNEQFF.

This chain joins TRBV5-1 and TRBJ1-1; D remains ambiguous. CDR1 and CDR2 (germline): SGHRS, YFSETQ. CDR3 length equals 13 residues. Trimming stripped 6 bases from V and 1 base from J, with 10 bases between. The CDR3, as DNA: TGCGCCAGCACCGACGGACCGAACACTGAAGCTTTCTTT. Amino acids: CASTDGPNTEAFF.

The chain employs TRBV5-1 and TRBJ2-1, with 8 bases lining up with TRBD1. This CDR3 region has 16 residues. Trimming cost V 4 bases and J 2 bases; bases outside gene matches: 8. From germline, CDR1 is SGHRS and CDR2 YFSETQ. The CDR3 nucleotides are TGCGCCAGCAGCATGGGGGGACAGGCGACCTACAATGAGCAGTTCTTC. Translating gives CASSMGGQATYNEQFF.